Given below is one TCR beta chain in context. Its specificity is not known. Looked up from germline, CDR1 is LNHDA and CDR2 is SQIVND (reference sequence). The CDR3 is 15 residues long. V gave up 6 bases and J gave up 2 bases; unmatched junction bases: 7. Sequencing was performed with immunoSEQ multiplex PCR; in TCRdb, only in-frame clones are kept and a portion is missing. The table lists 86,000 or so clones, about 79% of them singletons. This specimen comes from a study of radiotherapy plus CTLA-4 blockade in lung cancer. On the study more broadly: 15% to 20% of enrolled patients responded objectively, and around 30% had disease control.

Chemo-refractory metastatic non-small-cell lung cancer patients underwent focal radiation alongside CTLA-4 blockade with ipilimumab. Study results and caveats: Reported findings show early blood T cell clone dynamics, with interferon-beta, best predicted response. An expansion of tumor-derived TCR clones occurred in blood after radiotherapy plus ipilimumab.

The chain recombines TRBV19 with TRBJ2-3; the match to TRBD1 covers 8 bases. The sequences come from peripheral blood, collected from a patient treated with radiotherapy plus ipilimumab. The receptor was derived from a human donor with non-small cell lung cancer who had a partial response to radiotherapy plus ipilimumab. Some clones in this sample may be carry-over from other donors' samples. The CDR3 bases are TGTGCCAGTAGAAAAACAGGGGGTCCCACAGATACGCAGTATTTT. Encoded protein: CASRKTGGPTDTQYF.